The rows below give T cell receptor beta chains drawn from one sample of a study of shared clonotypes between healthy human individuals. The method was immunoSEQ multiplex PCR; TCRdb's version includes in-frame clones alone and lacks a portion of them. The sample records under 2.5 million clones, just under 95% being singletons. Sequencing was performed on naive CD4+ T cells from PBMCs. Receptor source: a man aged 18 to 29 in good health. Some clones in this sample may be carry-over from other donors' samples. Each CDR3 is given with its conserved first and last residue. D genes are given only for firm matches. The size field is filled for only some rows; it gives once, few, many or a size class.

size: -
D: TRBD2
J: TRBJ2-7
V: TRBV6-1
CDR3: CASSGPSGRAVYEQYF
DNA: TGTGCCAGCAGTGGACCGAGCGGGAGGGCCGTCTACGAGCAGTACTTC

size: -
D: TRBD2
J: TRBJ2-7
V: TRBV5-1
CDR3: CASSWTSGSDEQYF
DNA: TGCGCCAGCAGCTGGACTAGCGGGAGCGACGAGCAGTACTTC

size: -
D: TRBD2
J: TRBJ2-3
V: TRBV5-1
CDR3: CASSLNPAGGGDTQYF
DNA: TGCGCCAGCAGCTTGAATCCGGCGGGAGGGGGTGATACGCAGTATTTT

size: -
D: -
J: TRBJ2-3
V: TRBV7-8
CDR3: CASSAGPRGADTQYF
DNA: TGTGCCAGCAGCGCGGGACCCCGTGGAGCAGATACGCAGTATTTT

size: -
D: TRBD2
J: TRBJ2-1
V: TRBV4-1
CDR3: CASSQVREEGRNEQFF
DNA: TGCGCCAGCAGCCAGGTGCGGGAGGAGGGACGGAATGAGCAGTTCTTC

size: -
D: -
J: TRBJ2-7
V: TRBV18
CDR3: CASSPPEAQPYEQYF
DNA: TGTGCCAGCTCACCACCGGAGGCACAGCCGTACGAGCAGTACTTC

size: -
D: -
J: TRBJ1-2
V: TRBV28
CDR3: CASSLYRVINYGYTF
DNA: TGTGCCAGCAGTTTATATCGGGTGATTAACTATGGCTACACCTTC

size: once
D: TRBD1
J: TRBJ1-2
V: TRBV6-6
CDR3: CASSFGTGTGAIGYTF
DNA: TGTGCCAGCAGTTTTGGGACCGGGACAGGGGCCATTGGCTACACCTTC

size: -
D: -
J: TRBJ2-7
V: TRBV19
CDR3: CASSKDGYEQYF
DNA: TGTGCCAGTAGTAAGGACGGTTACGAGCAGTACTTC

size: -
D: -
J: TRBJ1-2
V: TRBV6-6
CDR3: CASSYPGEGGYTF
DNA: TGTGCCAGCAGTTACCCCGGGGAGGGTGGCTACACCTTC

size: -
D: TRBD2
J: TRBJ2-5
V: TRBV10-3
CDR3: CAISVTSGGQETQYF
DNA: TGTGCCATCAGTGTGACTAGCGGGGGGCAAGAGACCCAGTACTTC

size: -
D: -
J: TRBJ1-3
V: TRBV19
CDR3: CASSPNSGNTIYF
DNA: TGTGCCAGTAGTCCAAATTCTGGAAACACCATATATTTT

size: -
D: -
J: TRBJ1-4
V: TRBV30
CDR3: CAWSPDSLNEKLFF
DNA: TGTGCCTGGAGTCCCGACAGCTTAAATGAAAAACTGTTTTTT

size: -
D: -
J: TRBJ1-2
V: TRBV18
CDR3: CASSPSLGGYDYGYTF
DNA: TGTGCCAGCTCACCATCACTCGGTGGGTACGACTATGGCTACACCTTC

size: -
D: -
J: TRBJ1-1
V: TRBV18
CDR3: CASSPRSDVGAEAFF
DNA: TGTGCCAGCTCACCCCGATCAGACGTGGGGGCTGAAGCTTTCTTT

size: -
D: -
J: TRBJ1-4
V: TRBV5-1
CDR3: CASSPRAGGVSYEKLFF
DNA: TGCGCCAGCAGCCCTCGAGCGGGTGGAGTCAGTTATGAAAAACTGTTTTTT

size: -
D: TRBD2
J: TRBJ2-1
V: TRBV6-5
CDR3: CASSKGLAGVDEQFF
DNA: TGTGCCAGCAGTAAGGGACTAGCGGGAGTCGATGAGCAGTTCTTC

size: -
D: -
J: TRBJ1-1
V: TRBV29-1
CDR3: CSGGRTTTSNTEAFF
DNA: TGCAGCGGCGGTCGGACCACTACGTCTAACACTGAAGCTTTCTTT

size: -
D: TRBD1
J: TRBJ1-1
V: TRBV2
CDR3: CASREDRGRNTEAFF
DNA: TGTGCCAGCAGAGAGGACAGGGGCCGAAACACTGAAGCTTTCTTT

size: -
D: -
J: TRBJ1-3
V: TRBV28
CDR3: CASSLFYSKNSGNTIYF
DNA: TGTGCCAGCAGTTTATTTTACAGTAAGAACTCTGGAAACACCATATATTTT

size: -
D: -
J: TRBJ1-6
V: TRBV6-6
CDR3: CASRVSNSPLHF
DNA: TGTGCCAGCCGGGTTTCGAATTCACCCCTCCACTTT

size: -
D: -
J: TRBJ1-1
V: TRBV30
CDR3: CAWSRPGAWNTEAFF
DNA: TGTGCCTGGAGCCGTCCGGGGGCTTGGAACACTGAAGCTTTCTTT

size: -
D: -
J: TRBJ2-1
V: TRBV10-3
CDR3: CAISVTRTASYNEQFF
DNA: TGTGCCATCAGTGTGACTAGAACGGCCTCCTACAATGAGCAGTTCTTC

size: -
D: -
J: TRBJ2-1
V: TRBV5-1
CDR3: CASSWVPGDVIIF
DNA: TGCGCCAGCAGCTGGGTCCCAGGGGACGTTATAATCTTC

size: -
D: -
J: TRBJ1-1
V: TRBV6-5
CDR3: CASSGPTGTEAFF
DNA: TGTGCCAGCAGTGGGCCAACAGGGACTGAAGCTTTCTTT

size: -
D: -
J: TRBJ1-4
V: TRBV29-1
CDR3: CSVGPDGGNEKLFF
DNA: TGCAGCGTTGGTCCGGATGGGGGAAACGAAAAACTGTTTTTT

size: -
D: TRBD1
J: TRBJ1-1
V: TRBV5-1
CDR3: CASSPGTGVNTEAFF
DNA: TGCGCCAGCAGCCCCGGGACAGGGGTGAACACTGAAGCTTTCTTT

size: -
D: -
J: TRBJ1-1
V: TRBV28
CDR3: CASSGPGTIRNTEAFF
DNA: TGTGCCAGCAGTGGACCAGGGACCATTAGGAACACTGAAGCTTTCTTT